These T cell receptor beta chains were read from a single sample in a study of blood T cell repertoires in COVID-19. Repertoires were generated with immunoSEQ multiplex PCR, while TCRdb's copy carries only in-frame clones and drops some. The sample holds approximately 82,000 clones, around four fifths seen once. Specimen: peripheral blood. The receptors stem from a woman in her sixties or seventies with active or convalescent COVID-19. Both conserved end residues are part of each CDR3. A D gene is named only where the DNA matches it firmly.

D gene: -; J gene: TRBJ2-2; V gene: TRBV5-1; CDR3 protein: CASSPPGTPGAGELFF; CDR3 DNA: TGCGCCAGCAGCCCGCCGGGGACACCAGGGGCCGGGGAGCTGTTTTTT
D gene: -; J gene: TRBJ2-3; V gene: TRBV5-8; CDR3 protein: CASSLNRETDTQYF; CDR3 DNA: TGTGCCAGCAGCTTAAACAGGGAAACAGATACGCAGTATTTT
D gene: TRBD1; J gene: TRBJ2-6; V gene: TRBV19; CDR3 protein: CASSGGTGALLSGANVLTF; CDR3 DNA: TGTGCCAGTAGCGGGGGGACAGGGGCCCTACTCTCTGGGGCCAACGTCCTGACTTTC
D gene: -; J gene: TRBJ1-6; V gene: TRBV7-6; CDR3 protein: CASSSLGGGSPLHF; CDR3 DNA: TGTGCCAGCAGCTCCTTAGGCGGGGGCTCACCCCTCCACTTT
D gene: -; J gene: TRBJ2-2; V gene: TRBV7-2; CDR3 protein: CASSLLGQNTGELFF; CDR3 DNA: TGTGCCAGCAGCCTCCTCGGACAAAACACCGGGGAGCTGTTTTTT
D gene: -; J gene: TRBJ2-1; V gene: TRBV7-9; CDR3 protein: CAVNNRAENEQFF; CDR3 DNA: TGTGCCGTAAATAACAGGGCCGAGAATGAGCAGTTCTTC
D gene: -; J gene: TRBJ2-3; V gene: TRBV3-1/TRBV3-2; CDR3 protein: CASSQRPSADTQYF; CDR3 DNA: TGTGCCAGCAGCCAACGCCCTAGCGCAGATACGCAGTATTTT
D gene: -; J gene: TRBJ2-2; V gene: TRBV5-1; CDR3 protein: CASSQGNTGELFF; CDR3 DNA: TGCGCCAGCAGCCAGGGTAACACCGGGGAGCTGTTTTTT
D gene: -; J gene: TRBJ1-4; V gene: TRBV4-2; CDR3 protein: CASSPVGEKLFF; CDR3 DNA: TGTGCCAGCAGCCCGGTCGGTGAAAAACTGTTTTTT
D gene: -; J gene: TRBJ1-5; V gene: TRBV6-6; CDR3 protein: CASSYELRVNQPQHF; CDR3 DNA: TGTGCCAGCAGTTACGAGCTGCGGGTCAATCAGCCCCAGCATTTT
D gene: -; J gene: TRBJ2-7; V gene: TRBV18; CDR3 protein: CASSPPGRGTYEQYF; CDR3 DNA: TGTGCCAGCTCACCTCCGGGACGGGGGACTTACGAGCAGTACTTC
D gene: TRBD1; J gene: TRBJ1-2; V gene: TRBV18; CDR3 protein: CASSPPSEGGHGYTF; CDR3 DNA: TGTGCCAGCTCACCACCCTCAGAAGGGGGCCATGGCTACACCTTC
D gene: -; J gene: TRBJ1-3; V gene: TRBV7-2; CDR3 protein: CASSPQSGSGNTIYF; CDR3 DNA: TGTGCCAGCAGCCCGCAGTCAGGCTCTGGAAACACCATATATTTT
D gene: TRBD2; J gene: TRBJ2-5; V gene: TRBV10-3; CDR3 protein: CAISGTIQETQYF; CDR3 DNA: TGTGCCATCAGCGGGACTATTCAAGAGACCCAGTACTTC
D gene: TRBD1; J gene: TRBJ2-1; V gene: TRBV5-1; CDR3 protein: CASSLRQGASYNEQFF; CDR3 DNA: TGCGCCAGCAGCTTGCGGCAGGGGGCTTCCTACAATGAGCAGTTCTTC
D gene: -; J gene: TRBJ2-5; V gene: TRBV9; CDR3 protein: CASSALTTGRETQYF; CDR3 DNA: TGTGCCAGCAGCGCGCTGACGACAGGACGAGAGACCCAGTACTTC
D gene: TRBD1; J gene: TRBJ1-1; V gene: TRBV11-1; CDR3 protein: CASSGRGWNTEAFF; CDR3 DNA: TGTGCCAGCAGCGGCAGGGGGTGGAACACTGAAGCTTTCTTT
D gene: -; J gene: TRBJ1-1; V gene: TRBV5-1; CDR3 protein: CASSLAGGGLNTEAFF; CDR3 DNA: TGCGCCAGCAGCTTGGCCGGCGGCGGATTGAACACTGAAGCTTTCTTT
D gene: -; J gene: TRBJ1-2; V gene: TRBV19; CDR3 protein: CASSTLDMIGYTF; CDR3 DNA: TGTGCCAGTAGTACCCTGGACATGATTGGCTACACCTTC
D gene: -; J gene: TRBJ1-2; V gene: TRBV4-2; CDR3 protein: CASSQEGTRGNYGYTF; CDR3 DNA: TGTGCCAGCAGCCAAGAGGGGACGCGGGGGAACTATGGCTACACCTTC
D gene: -; J gene: TRBJ1-1; V gene: TRBV2; CDR3 protein: CASRSRVGTEAFF; CDR3 DNA: TGTGCCAGCAGGTCCAGGGTGGGGACTGAAGCTTTCTTT
D gene: -; J gene: TRBJ2-5; V gene: TRBV7-2; CDR3 protein: CASSGGGGLETQYF; CDR3 DNA: TGTGCCAGCAGCGGGGGAGGGGGGCTAGAGACCCAGTACTTC
D gene: -; J gene: TRBJ1-1; V gene: TRBV5-4; CDR3 protein: CASRRVGGTEAFF; CDR3 DNA: TGTGCCAGCAGGCGGGTCGGCGGGACTGAAGCTTTCTTT